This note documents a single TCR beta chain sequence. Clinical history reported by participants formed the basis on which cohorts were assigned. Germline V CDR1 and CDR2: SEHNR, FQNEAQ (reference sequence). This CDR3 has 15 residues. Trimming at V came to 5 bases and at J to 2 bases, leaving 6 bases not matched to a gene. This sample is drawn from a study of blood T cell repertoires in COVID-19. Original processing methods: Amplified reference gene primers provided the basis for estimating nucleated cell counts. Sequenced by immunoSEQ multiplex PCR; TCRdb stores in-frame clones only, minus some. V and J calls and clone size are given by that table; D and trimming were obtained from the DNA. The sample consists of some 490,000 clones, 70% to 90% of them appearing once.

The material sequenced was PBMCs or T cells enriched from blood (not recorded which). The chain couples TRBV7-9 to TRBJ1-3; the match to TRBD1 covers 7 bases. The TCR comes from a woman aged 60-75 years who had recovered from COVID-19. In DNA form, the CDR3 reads TGTGCCAGCAGCCGACCCGACAGGGCTGGAAACACCATATATTTT. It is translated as CASSRPDRAGNTIYF.